This T cell receptor (beta chain) was retrieved from a study of vaccination effects on CD4 cells after COVID-19. Study-wide context: Each person got two doses of an mRNA SARS-CoV-2 vaccine, BNT162b2 or mRNA-1273.

The CDR3 is made up of 13 amino acids. Germline V gives CDR1 GTSNPN, CDR2 SVGIG (reference sequence). Overall study findings and caveats: Early post-infection timepoints were missing from the study, which also had few convalescent patients.

Antigen-specific CD4+ T cells were first expanded with viral peptide pools by the ViraFEST assay and only then sequenced. CD4+ T cells were isolated after nine to ten days of culture. The person acquired a PCR-confirmed SARS-CoV-2 infection between March and December 2020. Profiling relied on immunoSEQ multiplex PCR, and the TCRdb table lists in-frame clones only, not all of them. The sample has about 27,000 clones, around three quarters seen once. This clone was counted once. Its antigen is unknown. Germline and junction disagree at one end, which may indicate a read error. The rearrangement uses TRBV30 and TRBJ2-1; D may be TRBD1 or TRBD2 (7 bases each). The TCR was taken from a human donor who had a prior SARS-CoV-2 infection. Sequenced material: CD4+ T cells from PBMCs cultured with HCoV-NL63 spike peptides, taken before COVID-19 vaccination. The CDR3 is CAGRGLGYNEQFF. The CDR3 DNA reads as TGTGCCGGGAGGGGGCTTGGCTACAATGAGCAGTTCTTC. Combining the CDR3 with reference TRBV30 and TRBJ2-1 gives the whole variable domain SQTIHQWPATLVQPVGSPLSLECTVEGTSNPNLYWYRQAAGRGLQLLFYSVGIGQISSEVPQNLSASRPQDRQFILSSKKLLLSDSGFYLCAGRGLGYNEQFFGPGTRLTVL.